Listed here are 3 T cell receptor beta chains from one sample, sequenced in a study of breast tumors, draining lymph nodes, adjacent tissues. In TCRdb, the multiplex PCR reads were re-called with MiXCR into one record per CDR3 protein. The repertoire holds under 350,000 distinct CDR3 sequences, 30% to 35% seen once, with 1.1% in the top ten. Breast cancer patients provided tissue from their axillary draining lymph nodes. Material: axillary lymph node tissue. These receptor sequences come from a female donor with breast cancer. Some clones in this sample may be carry-over from other donors' samples.

Concerning this clonotype itself: Possible read error: a much larger clone is one base away. The chain is built from TRBV11-3 and TRBJ2-7, with D maybe TRBD2 (5 bases). The DNA end lines up better with TRBJ2-1; the J call may be wrong. The V gene's germline CDR1 is SGHNT and CDR2 YENEEA. CDR3 length: 16 amino acids. CDR3 sequence: CASSLDGGRTYSEQFF. CDR3 DNA sequence: TGTGCCAGCAGCTTAGATGGCGGGCGGACCTACAGTGAGCAGTTCTTC.

This clonotype has only a few counts. The chain employs TRBV18 and TRBJ2-3; 8 bases are a match to TRBD1. The germline V gene has CDR1 KGHSH and CDR2 LQKENI. The CDR3 length is 16 residues. Unmatched junction bases numbered 5, after V lost 2 bases and J lost 1 base. The CDR3 loop is CASSPSQDRGTDTQYF. CDR3 nucleotide sequence: TGTGCCAGCTCACCATCTCAGGACAGGGGCACAGATACGCAGTATTTT.

This chain connects TRBV30 to TRBJ2-1; perhaps TRBD1 as D (6 bases). Germline CDR1 and CDR2: GTSNPN and SVGIG (reference sequence). The CDR3 extends over 13 amino acids. V was shortened by 2 bases and J by 5 bases, with 10 bases between the two germline ends. CDR3 coding DNA: TGTGCCTGGAGTTTAGGGGGAGACAATGAGCAGTTCTTC. Its protein product is CAWSLGGDNEQFF.